This TCR beta chain appears in the sequencing data of a study of regulatory T cells in long-lasting Graves disease. Germline CDR1 SGHRS, CDR2 YFSETQ. The CDR3 is 15 amino acids. Trimming cost V 0 bases and J 8 bases, with 17 bases left between them. Time point in this sample: newly diagnosed GD, antithyroid drugs for less than 3 months. Construction of the TCR library relied on RNA isolated from PBMCs. This clonotype was seen a handful of times. Sequencing libraries for TCR beta were prepared with iRepertoire HTBI primers and Arm-PCR of CDR3 regions. A single record per CDR3 protein comes from TCRdb applying MiXCR to the multiplex PCR reads. This sample carries about 560,000 distinct CDR3 sequences, 15% to 20% of them seen once, and the ten largest clones take about 12%. In addition, the sample was reused for a study of T cells in Graves' hyperthyroidism and ophthalmopathy. That source reports: First-round RT-PCR with HTBI primers amplified the TCR CDR3 region.

The TCR was taken from a man between 18 and 35 years old with Graves disease. The sample consisted of peripheral blood mononuclear cells (PBMCs), taken at new diagnosis, from a patient treated with antithyroid drugs. The chain recombines TRBV5-1 with TRBJ1-2; tentatively, D is TRBD1 (5 bases). The CDR3 coding sequence is TGCGCCAGCAGCTTGGGTGGGACGCAATTCAAGGGCTACACCTTC. The encoded protein is CASSLGGTQFKGYTF.